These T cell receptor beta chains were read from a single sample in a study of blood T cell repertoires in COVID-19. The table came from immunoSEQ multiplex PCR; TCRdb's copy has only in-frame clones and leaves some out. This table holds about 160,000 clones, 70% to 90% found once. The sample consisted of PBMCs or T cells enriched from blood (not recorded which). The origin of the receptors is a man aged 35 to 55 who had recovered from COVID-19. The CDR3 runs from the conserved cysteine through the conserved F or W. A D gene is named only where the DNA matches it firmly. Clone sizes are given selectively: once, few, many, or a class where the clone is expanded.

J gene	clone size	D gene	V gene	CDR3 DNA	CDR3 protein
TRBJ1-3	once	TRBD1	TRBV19	TGTGCCAGTAGTATTCGAACCCCGACAGGGTCTGGAAACACCATATATTTT	CASSIRTPTGSGNTIYF
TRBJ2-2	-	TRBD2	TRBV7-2	TGTGCCAGCAGCTTAAATGTCAAATGGACTAGCGGGGGGGCCGGGGAGCTGTTTTTT	CASSLNVKWTSGGAGELFF
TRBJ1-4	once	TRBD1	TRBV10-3	TGTGCCATCAGTGAGTCCTCGGACAGGGGGGCGTTTTTT	CAISESSDRGAFF
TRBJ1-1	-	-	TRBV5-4	TGTGCCAGCAGCTTGGGGGGGCTTATGAACACTGAAGCTTTCTTT	CASSLGGLMNTEAFF
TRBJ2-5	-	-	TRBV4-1	TGCGCCAGCAGCCGGCTCCCGGGAGAGACCCAGTACTTC	CASSRLPGETQYF
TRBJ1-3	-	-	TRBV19	TGTGCCAGTAGCACAAACTCTGGAAACACCATATATTTT	CASSTNSGNTIYF
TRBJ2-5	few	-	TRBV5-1	TGCGCCAGCAGCTTGGAGGACTATCATCAAGAGACCCAGTACTTC	CASSLEDYHQETQYF
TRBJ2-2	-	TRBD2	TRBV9	TGTGCCAGCAGCGTAGGCACTAGCGGGGGTAACACCGGGGAGCTGTTTTTT	CASSVGTSGGNTGELFF
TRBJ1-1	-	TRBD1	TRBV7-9	TGTGCCAGCAGCCCCGTAACAGGGGAAACAGAAGCTTTCTTT	CASSPVTGETEAFF
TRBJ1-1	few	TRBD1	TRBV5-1	TGCGCCAGCAGCTTAGGACAGGCCGATTTGAACACTGAAGCTTTCTTT	CASSLGQADLNTEAFF
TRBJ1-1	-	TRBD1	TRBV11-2	TGTGCCAGCAGCCCCGAAGGACAGGTGGCCACTGAAGCTTTCTTT	CASSPEGQVATEAFF
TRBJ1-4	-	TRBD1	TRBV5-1	TGCGCCAGCAGTGGCGGGACAGGGCAGGAAAAACTGTTTTTT	CASSGGTGQEKLFF
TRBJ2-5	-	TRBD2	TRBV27	TGTGCCAGCAGGGCGCTAGCGGGGGGGGAGACCCAGTACTTC	CASRALAGGETQYF
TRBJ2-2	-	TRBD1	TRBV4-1	TGCGCCAGCAGCCGGACAGGGCCCGGGGAGCTGTTTTTT	CASSRTGPGELFF
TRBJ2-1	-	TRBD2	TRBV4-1	TGCGCCAGCAGCCAAGACTCGGGGCGGGGGAAGCGCTCCTACAATGAGCAGTTCTTC	CASSQDSGRGKRSYNEQFF
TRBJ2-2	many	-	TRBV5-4	TGTGCCAGCAGCAAAGAAAGGGGGTCCGGGGAGCTGTTTTTT	CASSKERGSGELFF
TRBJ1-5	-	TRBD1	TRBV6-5	TGTGCCAGCAGTTGGGGACAGGGCCAGCCCCAGCATTTT	CASSWGQGQPQHF
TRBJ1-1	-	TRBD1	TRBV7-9	TGTGCCAGCAGCTTGACGGGACAGGGAGCTTTCTTT	CASSLTGQGAFF
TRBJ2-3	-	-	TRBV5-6	TGTGCCAGCAGCGTGAGGGTACGGGGGAGGATAGGGGATACGCAGTATTTT	CASSVRVRGRIGDTQYF
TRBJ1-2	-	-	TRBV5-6	TGTGCCAGCAGCCCCCTTCCGGGAGATAACTATGGCTACACCTTC	CASSPLPGDNYGYTF
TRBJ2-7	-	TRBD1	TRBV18	TGTGCCAGCTCACCACCGGGACAGGGCACTTACGAGCAGTACTTC	CASSPPGQGTYEQYF
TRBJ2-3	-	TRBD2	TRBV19	TGTGCCAGTAGTATCTACCTCACCTCGACTAGCTCTAGCACAGATACGCAGTATTTT	CASSIYLTSTSSSTDTQYF
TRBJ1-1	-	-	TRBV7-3	TGTGCCAGCAGCTTAGGGAGGGGGATGAACACTGAAGCTTTCTTT	CASSLGRGMNTEAFF
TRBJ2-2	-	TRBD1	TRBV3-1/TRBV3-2	TGTGCCAGCAGCCGGGGTTTGGGACAGGTTTCAGGGGAGCTGTTTTTT	CASSRGLGQVSGELFF
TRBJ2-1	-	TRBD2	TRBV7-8	TGTGCCAGCAGCTTACGGGGGGGCTTAGGTGAGCGGTTCTTC	CASSLRGGLGERFF
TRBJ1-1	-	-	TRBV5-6	TGTGCCAGCAGCTATGATACAGGGTTCGCCGCTTTCTTT	CASSYDTGFAAFF
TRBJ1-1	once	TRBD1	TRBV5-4	TGTGCCAGCAGCCCGACCGGGACAGCGAAAAAAGCTTTCTTT	CASSPTGTAKKAFF
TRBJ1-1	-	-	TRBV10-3	TGTGCCATCATGGAGCGATCGATGAACACTGAAGCTTTCTTT	CAIMERSMNTEAFF
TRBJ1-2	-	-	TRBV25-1	TGTGCCAGCAGTGACACTGACAGTAATGGCTACACCTTC	CASSDTDSNGYTF
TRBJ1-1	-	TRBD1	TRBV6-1	TGTGCCAGCAGTTTACAGGGGGAGAGGACTGAAGCTTTCTTT	CASSLQGERTEAFF
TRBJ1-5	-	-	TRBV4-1	TGCGCCAGCAGCCAAGAGGGCAGGGCCAGCAATCAGCCCCAGCATTTT	CASSQEGRASNQPQHF
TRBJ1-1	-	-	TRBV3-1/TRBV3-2	TGTGCCAGCAGGCAAGGGAGTGAAGCTTTCTTT	CASRQGSEAFF
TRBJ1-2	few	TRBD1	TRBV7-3	TGTGCCAGCAGTCCCTCGACACGGGACAGGGTCACCTTC	CASSPSTRDRVTF
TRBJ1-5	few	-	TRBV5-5	TGTGCCAGCAGCTTCGGGGGGGGCGGCAATCAGCCCCAGCATTTT	CASSFGGGGNQPQHF
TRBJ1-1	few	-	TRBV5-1	TGCGCCAGCAGCTTGGGAGGTCTAAACGGGGGAGCTTTCTTT	CASSLGGLNGGAFF
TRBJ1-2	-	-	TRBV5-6	TGTGCCAGCAACCAGGTCGGATATCGTGGCTACACCTTC	CASNQVGYRGYTF
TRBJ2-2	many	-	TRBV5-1	TGCGCCAGCAGCTTGGACGGTTTCGGCGGGGAGCTGTTTTTT	CASSLDGFGGELFF
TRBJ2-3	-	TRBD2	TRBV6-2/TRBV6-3	TGTGCCAGCAGTTCCAGAAAGCGGGGGAACACAGATACGCAGTATTTT	CASSSRKRGNTDTQYF
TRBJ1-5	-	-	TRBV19	TGTGCCAGTAGTATAAACGGTATCAATCAGCCCCAGCATTTT	CASSINGINQPQHF
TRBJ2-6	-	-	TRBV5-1	TGCGCCAGCAGCTTGGTTCAGGGGACCGGGGCCAACGTCCTGACTTTC	CASSLVQGTGANVLTF
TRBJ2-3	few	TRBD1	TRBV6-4	TGTGCCAGCAGTGACGGGACAGGGGGCACAGATACGCAGTATTTT	CASSDGTGGTDTQYF
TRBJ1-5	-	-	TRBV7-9	TGTGCCAGCAGCTTAAAGGGTGGGGGGCAGCCCCAGCATTTT	CASSLKGGGQPQHF
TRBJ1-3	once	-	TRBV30	TGTGCCTGGAGTGTAGTCGTAGGGAGCTCTGGAAACACCATATATTTT	CAWSVVVGSSGNTIYF
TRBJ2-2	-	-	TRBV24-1	TGTGCCACCAGTGATTTCCAGGACGAGGTGGGGGCTATCGGGGAGCTGTTTTTT	CATSDFQDEVGAIGELFF
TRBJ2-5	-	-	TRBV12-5	TGTGCTAGTGAGGGTCGGGGGGAGACCCAGTACTTC	CASEGRGETQYF
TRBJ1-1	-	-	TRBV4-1	TGCGCCAGCAGCCAAGGTCTACTAAGTCAACTCACTGAAGCTTTCTTT	CASSQGLLSQLTEAFF
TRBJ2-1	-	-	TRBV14	TGTGCCAGCAGCGTACAGGGGGGGCGACGGAATGAGCAGTTCTTC	CASSVQGGRRNEQFF
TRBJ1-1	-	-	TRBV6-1	TGTGCCAGCAGTGAATCCAGGGGTCTCACTGAAGCTTTCTTT	CASSESRGLTEAFF
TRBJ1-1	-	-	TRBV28	TGTGCCAGCAGTTTCCCGCGGAGGGTAGCTGAAGCTTTCTTT	CASSFPRRVAEAFF
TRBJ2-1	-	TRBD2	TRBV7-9	TGTGCCAGCAGCTTAGGAGGCCCTAGCGGGGGCAATGAGCAGTTCTTC	CASSLGGPSGGNEQFF
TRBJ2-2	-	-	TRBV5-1	TGCGCCAGCAGCTTGGCCGCCAGGGAGGTATACACCGGGGAGCTGTTTTTT	CASSLAAREVYTGELFF